The 20 T cell receptor beta chains listed next were all sequenced from one sample in a study of shared clonotypes between healthy human individuals. Sequencing was performed with immunoSEQ multiplex PCR; in TCRdb, only in-frame clones are kept and a portion is missing. The data contain millions of clones, roughly nine tenths of them seen just once; the ten biggest clones take up over 0.12%. Material: naive CD4+ T cells sorted from blood. Noted subset: CD45RA+ positively selected. These receptor sequences come from a man aged 18 to 35 in good health.

J is TRBJ2-5 and V is TRBV18, with 8 bases aligning to TRBD1. In germline, CDR1 is KGHSH, CDR2 LQKENI. There are 16 residues in the CDR3. V was pared by 3 bases and J by 4 bases, with 10 bases of the junction left unmatched. The CDR3 here is CASSPRDRSFGETQYF. The CDR3, as DNA: TGTGCCAGCTCACCTAGGGACAGGTCGTTTGGAGAGACCCAGTACTTC.

The chain recombines TRBV11-3 with TRBJ2-7, with 9 bases identical to TRBD1. Per germline, CDR1 SGHNT and CDR2 YENEEA. V dropped 5 bases and J dropped 7; count of bases not matched to a gene: 6. This CDR3 region has 13 residues. Written as DNA, the CDR3 is TGTGCCAGCAGCACACAGGGGGCTGGTGAGCAGTACTTC. Translated, it gives CASSTQGAGEQYF.

The gene calls are TRBV7-8 and TRBJ1-5; no firm D call. Germline values: CDR1 SGHVS, CDR2 FQNEAQ. CDR3 length equals 14 residues. The V end lost 1 base, the J end lost 0 bases, and 4 bases lay between the germline ends. The CDR3, as DNA: TGTGCCAGCAGCTTAGATATTAGCAATCAGCCCCAGCATTTT. Protein: CASSLDISNQPQHF.

The rearrangement joins TRBV9 to TRBJ1-3; no clear D gene. The V end lost 4 bases, the J end lost 2 bases, and 7 bases lay between the germline ends. The CDR3 runs to 13 residues. Germline lookup yields CDR1 SGDLS and CDR2 YYNGEE. CDR3 DNA sequence: TGTGCCAGCAGCCCGAGCCCTGGAAACACCATATATTTT. As protein: CASSPSPGNTIYF.

The chain combines TRBV19 with TRBJ2-3, with TRBD2 matching 10 bases. From germline, CDR1 is LNHDA and CDR2 SQIVND (reference sequence). V shed 4 bases, J shed 3 bases, and the junction held 7 bases outside the gene matches. This CDR3 comprises 16 residues. The CDR3 sequence is CASSRSAGGLTDTQYF. CDR3 bases: TGTGCCAGTAGTAGATCAGCGGGAGGGCTGACAGATACGCAGTATTTT.

The rearrangement links TRBV7-2 to TRBJ2-7; 11 nucleotides line up with TRBD2. The CDR3 covers 15 residues. J lost 2 bases, V lost 5 bases, and 5 bases had no gene match. Germline V gene sequence: CDR1 SGHTA, CDR2 FQGNSA. CDR3 coding DNA: TGTGCCAGCAGCGTCACTAGCGGGGGACCCTACGAGCAGTACTTC. It translates to CASSVTSGGPYEQYF.

This chain connects TRBV6-5 to TRBJ2-2, with D perhaps TRBD1 (5 bases). The CDR3 covers 15 residues. Trimming removed 5 bases from V and 1 base from J, with 11 bases in between. Germline CDR1 reads MNHEY; CDR2 reads SVGAGI. CDR3 sequence reads: CASSTTGVNTGELFF. CDR3 nucleotides: TGTGCCAGCAGTACCACAGGAGTGAACACCGGGGAGCTGTTTTTT.

The V and J genes are TRBV9 and TRBJ1-2; TRBD1 matches at 9 bases. Germline V gene lookup returns CDR1 SGDLS and CDR2 YYNGEE. Trimming cost V 3 bases and J 6 bases; bases outside gene matches: 6. The CDR3 is made up of 14 amino acids. CDR3 region: CASSADRGGDGYTF. The CDR3 nucleotides read TGTGCCAGCAGCGCGGACAGGGGAGGAGATGGCTACACCTTC.

The rearrangement joins TRBV5-1 to TRBJ2-3, with D possibly matching TRBD1 (6 bases). Germline V gives CDR1 SGHRS, CDR2 YFSETQ. The CDR3 extends over 15 amino acids. V was pared by 3 bases and J by 3 bases, with 14 bases between. As DNA, the CDR3 is TGCGCCAGCAGCTCCGACCCAGGGGATACAGATACGCAGTATTTT. Translated: CASSSDPGDTDTQYF.

This sequence joins TRBV6-5 and TRBJ1-2; 7 nucleotides agree with TRBD1. CDR3 length: 12 residues. The trim removed 5 bases at V and 7 bases at J, leaving 4 bases unmatched. CDR1 MNHEY and CDR2 SVGAGI come from the germline V gene. CDR3 loop: CASSQGGVGYTF. The CDR3 DNA sequence: TGTGCCAGCAGTCAGGGGGGGGTTGGCTACACCTTC.

This chain links TRBV28 with TRBJ1-3; tentatively, D is TRBD1 (6 bases). The germline gives CDR1 MDHEN, CDR2 SYDVKM. The CDR3 is 15 amino acids. The V end was cut by 8 bases, the J end by 2 bases, with 16 bases between. CDR3 sequence reads: CASGHEGVPGNTIYF. The DNA for the CDR3 is TGTGCCAGCGGCCACGAGGGGGTTCCTGGAAACACCATATATTTT. The full variable domain, with the rest looked up from reference TRBV28 and TRBJ1-3, is DVKVTQSSRYLVKRTGEKVFLECVQDMDHENMFWYRQDPGLGLRLIYFSYDVKMKEKGDIPEGYSVSREKKERFSLILESASTNQTSMYLCASGHEGVPGNTIYFGEGSWLTVV.

This clone occurred once. The V and J genes are TRBV30 and TRBJ1-6; 7 bases agree with TRBD1. The germline gives CDR1 GTSNPN, CDR2 SVGIG (reference sequence). V gave up 3 bases and J gave up 2 bases; unmatched junction bases: 13. The CDR3 loop spans 18 amino acids. The CDR3 DNA reads as TGTGCCTGGAGGTTCGGGACAGTGGATGGCACCTATAATTCACCCCTCCACTTT. It codes for CAWRFGTVDGTYNSPLHF.

This clone was picked up one time. This sequence joins TRBV27 and TRBJ1-2; a weak D match, TRBD1 (5 bases). Trimming cost V 4 bases and J 4 bases, with 16 bases left between them. The CDR3 runs to 15 residues. In germline, CDR1 is MNHEY, CDR2 SMNVEV (reference sequence). The CDR3, as DNA: TGTGCCAGCAGTTCCGGGGTCCAGGGTGGCTATGGCTACACCTTC. It specifies CASSSGVQGGYGYTF.

This chain uses TRBV5-4 with TRBJ2-3; 7 nucleotides match TRBD1. Germline V gene data show CDR1 as SGHNT and CDR2 as YYREEE (reference sequence). V trimming: 6 bases; J trimming: 1 base; junction bases outside the gene matches: 8. The CDR3 contains 15 residues. This CDR3 reads CASTETGQGTDTQYF. The CDR3 DNA is TGTGCCAGCACCGAGACAGGGCAGGGCACAGATACGCAGTATTTT.

The rearrangement links TRBV29-1 to TRBJ2-3; D is undetermined. Trimming pared 3 bases from V and 2 bases from J, leaving 24 bases between. The CDR3 sequence is 18 residues long. In germline, CDR1 is SQVTM, CDR2 ANQGSEA. The CDR3, as DNA: TGCAGCGTTGATGGGTCTGCAGCTACAAGATTCGACACAGATACGCAGTATTTT. The encoded protein is CSVDGSAATRFDTDTQYF.

V gene TRBV2 combines with J gene TRBJ2-7; 7 nucleotides agree with TRBD2. V dropped 8 bases and J dropped 3; count of bases not matched to a gene: 10. Germline CDR1 and CDR2: SNHLY and FYNNEI. The CDR3 contains 14 residues. Here the CDR3 reads CASHTSAVDYEQYF. The CDR3, as DNA: TGTGCCAGCCACACTAGCGCGGTGGACTACGAGCAGTACTTC.

The chain uses TRBV7-3 and TRBJ1-1; TRBD1 is a possible D gene (5 bases). The CDR3 runs to 13 residues. V was shortened by 2 bases and J by 12 bases, with 16 bases between the two germline ends. The germline V gene encodes CDR1 SGHTA and CDR2 FQGTGA. The CDR3 coding sequence is TGTGCCAGCAGCTTATGGAGGGGCCAGATAACTTTCTTT. Protein product: CASSLWRGQITFF.

In this sample, this clone turned up once. This CDR3 is also generated by other DNA sequences in the sample. The V and J genes are TRBV30 and TRBJ1-3, with TRBD1 as a possible D gene (5 bases). With 2 bases removed from V and 4 bases from J, the gap between germline ends came to 9 bases. Germline values: CDR1 GTSNPN, CDR2 SVGIG (reference sequence). The CDR3 is 13 residues long. CDR3 sequence: CAWSRGGGNTIYF. CDR3 DNA sequence: TGTGCCTGGAGTCGGGGCGGAGGAAACACCATATATTTT.

This chain connects TRBV30 to TRBJ1-3; no definite D call. With 0 bases removed from V and 0 bases from J, the gap between germline ends came to 9 bases. The CDR3 sequence is 15 residues long. Germline V gene lookup returns CDR1 GTSNPN and CDR2 SVGIG (reference sequence). The chain's CDR3 is CAWSVNRVSGNTIYF. Here the CDR3 DNA reads TGTGCCTGGAGTGTTAACCGGGTCTCTGGAAACACCATATATTTT.

The chain employs TRBV2 and TRBJ2-4; 14 bases line up with TRBD2. Germline V lookup: CDR1 SNHLY, CDR2 FYNNEI. The CDR3 loop spans 19 amino acids. J gave up 0 bases and V 6 bases, and 10 bases lay outside the gene matches. Here the CDR3 reads CASRAWGLAGAEAKNIQYF. The CDR3 bases are TGTGCCAGCAGAGCATGGGGACTAGCGGGGGCTGAAGCCAAAAACATTCAGTACTTC.